This T cell receptor beta chain was sequenced during a study of neoadjuvant nivolumab and ipilimumab in lung cancer. The V end was cut by 4 bases, the J end by 3 bases, with 10 bases between. This CDR3 spans 14 amino acids. CDR1 is SGHTS and CDR2 is YDEGEE in the germline V gene. This table comes from immunoSEQ multiplex PCR, and its TCRdb copy is limited to in-frame clones, with some not included. The sample has around 20,000 clones, roughly 77% seen once. This sequence was found in an adult with non-small cell lung cancer. The chain is built from TRBV5-8 and TRBJ2-2, with D maybe TRBD2 (6 bases). The sample in question was tumor tissue, obtained after neoadjuvant nivolumab, alone or with ipilimumab, at or shortly before surgery. CDR3 bases: TGTGCCAGCAGCCTAAGCGGGTACACCGGGGAGCTGTTTTTT. This encodes CASSLSGYTGELFF.